This T cell receptor (beta chain) was captured by sequencing in a study of T-cell memory formation after mild COVID-19. Background on the study: For the most part, TCR clusters were specific to one donor.

Whole-study findings and limits: The appearance of some responding clones in pre-infection memory suggested that cross-reactive memory joined. Still unconfirmed is whether the second-wave clones peaking on day 37 recognized SARS-CoV-2.

TCRdb re-called the 5' RACE reads with MiXCR, one entry per CDR3 protein. Among several thousand distinct CDR3 sequences listed, about 17% were seen once. Germline CDR1 and CDR2: SEHNR and FQNEAQ (reference sequence). This CDR3 is built from 15 residues. V shed 5 bases, J shed 2 bases, and the junction held 9 bases outside the gene matches. This clonotype was recorded a few times. The antigen is unknown. The specimen sequenced was PBMCs or a T cell subset sorted from them (not recorded which). The V gene is TRBV7-9, the J gene TRBJ2-7; 7 nucleotides align to TRBD1. This TCR derives from an adult who had mild COVID-19 (a few samples of this study predate the infection). Cell type and time point are not known. CDR3 loop: CASSALDRDTYEQYF. In DNA, the CDR3 is TGTGCCAGCAGCGCACTCGACAGGGACACCTACGAGCAGTACTTC.